This T cell receptor beta chain is from a study of T-cell memory formation after mild COVID-19. Study overall: Clustering of TCRs was largely donor specific.

CDR3 length equals 14 residues. The germline gives CDR1 SQVTM, CDR2 ANQGSEA. V lost 6 bases and J lost 4, with 17 bases in between. Sample barcodes and UMIs were carried by the TCR alpha and TCR beta cDNA libraries that 5'RACE generated with constant-segment primers. One entry per CDR3 protein, called by TCRdb with MiXCR from the 5' RACE reads. The profile shows tens of thousands of distinct CDR3 sequences, 14% of them singletons. General study findings and limits: CD4+ clones that contracted lay mainly in CM and EM; CD8+ ones lay in EMRA.

For this clonotype: The antigen is unknown.

This sequence joins TRBV29-1 and TRBJ2-3, with D possibly matching TRBD2 (5 bases). The receptor was derived from an adult woman who had mild COVID-19 (a few samples of this study predate the infection). Cell type and time point are not known. Source material: PBMCs or a T cell subset sorted from them (not recorded which). CDR3 in DNA: TGCAGCGTCCGCTCCCGGCTAGCCCCAGATACGCAGTATTTT. As protein: CSVRSRLAPDTQYF.